This T cell receptor beta chain was documented in a study of cytomegalovirus exposure and HLA in healthy donors. Study summary: An early data release held approximately 85 million unique TCRs from HLA-typed donors. General study results and limits: Earlier analysis yielded a pattern in which most TCR beta V segments were productive about 87% or about 30% of the time.

With respect to this clone: Its antigen is currently unknown.

The PCR ran on 60 Vbeta and 13 Jbeta primers. Some clones are missing from TCRdb's copy, which holds only in-frame ones; the method was immunoSEQ multiplex PCR. In total, the table holds under 150,000 clones. The length of the CDR3 is 13 residues. Trimming shortened V by 9 bases and J by 3 bases, and 12 bases separated the two germline ends. Germline V gives CDR1 LGHNT, CDR2 FRNRAP. The clonotype comes from a middle-aged man in good health and CMV-seronegative. The chain recombines TRBV12-5 with TRBJ1-5; D gene uncertain. The specimen was PBMCs. This CDR3 reads CASVPENNQPQHF. The CDR3, as DNA: TGTGCTAGCGTCCCAGAAAACAATCAGCCCCAGCATTTT.